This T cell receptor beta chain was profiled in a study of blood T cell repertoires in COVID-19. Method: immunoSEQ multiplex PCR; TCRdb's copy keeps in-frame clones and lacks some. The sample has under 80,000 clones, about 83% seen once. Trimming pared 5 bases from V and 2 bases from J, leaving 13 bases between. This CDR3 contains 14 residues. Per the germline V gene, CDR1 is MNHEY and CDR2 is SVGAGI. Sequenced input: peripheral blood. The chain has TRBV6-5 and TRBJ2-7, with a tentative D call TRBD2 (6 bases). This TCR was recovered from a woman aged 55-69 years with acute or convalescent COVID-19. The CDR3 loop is CASSTTEGPYEQYF. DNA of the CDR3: TGTGCCAGCAGTACCACGGAGGGGCCCTACGAGCAGTACTTC.